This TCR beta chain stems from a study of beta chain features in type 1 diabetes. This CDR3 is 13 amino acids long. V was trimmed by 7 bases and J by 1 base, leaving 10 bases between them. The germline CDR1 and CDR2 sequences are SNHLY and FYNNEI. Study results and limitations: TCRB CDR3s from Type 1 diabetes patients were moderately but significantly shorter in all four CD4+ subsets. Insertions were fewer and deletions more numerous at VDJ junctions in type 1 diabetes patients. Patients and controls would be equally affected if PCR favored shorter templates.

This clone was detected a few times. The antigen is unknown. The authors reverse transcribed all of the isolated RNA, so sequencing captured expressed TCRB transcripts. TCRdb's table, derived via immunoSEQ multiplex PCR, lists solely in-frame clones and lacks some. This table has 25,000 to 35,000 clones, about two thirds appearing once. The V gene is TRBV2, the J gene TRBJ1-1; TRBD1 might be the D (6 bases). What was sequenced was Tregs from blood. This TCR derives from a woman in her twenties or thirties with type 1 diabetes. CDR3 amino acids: CASKRDTNTEAFF. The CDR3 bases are TGTGCCAGCAAGAGGGACACGAACACTGAAGCTTTCTTT.